The sequence of this T cell receptor (beta chain) was determined in a study of blood T cell repertoires in COVID-19. V dropped 4 bases and J dropped 8; count of bases not matched to a gene: 8. The CDR3 length is 15 residues. In germline, CDR1 is LGHDT, CDR2 YNNKEL (reference sequence). Method: immunoSEQ multiplex PCR; TCRdb's copy keeps in-frame clones and lacks some. The sample holds roughly 430,000 clones, roughly 86% seen once. The specimen was PBMCs or T cells enriched from blood (not recorded which). The V gene is TRBV3-1 (or the pseudogene TRBV3-2), the J gene TRBJ1-2; 12 bases align to TRBD1. The sequence came from a woman between 40 and 50 years old with acute COVID-19. CDR3 in DNA: TGTGCCAGCAGCCTAGGGGACAGGGGGCTTGGGGGCTACACCTTC. Its protein product is CASSLGDRGLGGYTF.